These 13 T cell receptor beta chains came from one sample sequenced in a study of cytomegalovirus exposure and HLA in healthy donors. The PCR was carried out with 60 Vbeta primers and 13 Jbeta primers. The repertoire was sequenced with immunoSEQ multiplex PCR; TCRdb's copy has only in-frame clones and lacks some. Its listing shows over 55,000 clones. Material: PBMCs. These receptors all stem from a boy younger than 18 in good health and CMV-seronegative.

CDR3 in DNA: TGTGCCAGCAGCTTTACGGGACAGACTTCACCCCTCCACTTT. Its protein is CASSFTGQTSPLHF. The rearrangement links TRBV5-4 to TRBJ1-6, with 7 bases fitting TRBD1. The V and J ends lost 2 bases and 9 bases, in that order; junction bases with no gene match: 5. Germline V CDR1 and CDR2: SGHNT, YYREEE (reference sequence). This CDR3 is 14 amino acids long.

About this clone itself: Mismatch with germline at one junction end may stem from a read error. J is TRBJ2-3 and V is TRBV19; TRBD1 agrees at 7 bases. Germline values: CDR1 LNHDA, CDR2 SQIVND (reference sequence). This CDR3 region has 16 residues. The CDR3 here is CVSSTPGGPSGDTQYF. For the CDR3, the DNA is TGTGTCAGTAGTACCCCAGGGGGACCCTCGGGAGATACGCAGTATTTT.

As DNA, the CDR3 is TGTGCCAGCAGCTTTACGACAGACACTGAAGCTTTCTTT. Its protein is CASSFTTDTEAFF. The V gene is TRBV7-3, the J gene TRBJ1-1; a possible D gene is TRBD1 (5 bases). CDR3 length: 13 amino acids. Germline lookup yields CDR1 SGHTA and CDR2 FQGTGA. Between the trimmed V and J ends, which lost 3 bases and 3 bases, there was a span of 8 bases.

The V gene is TRBV19, the J gene TRBJ2-2; the D gene is possibly TRBD1 (6 bases). CDR1 is LNHDA and CDR2 is SQIVND in the germline V gene (reference sequence). V lost 2 bases, J lost 2 bases, and 9 bases lay in between. The CDR3 is 15 residues long. CDR3 in amino acids: CASSIKTGNTGELFF. The CDR3 DNA follows: TGTGCCAGTAGTATAAAGACAGGAAACACCGGGGAGCTGTTTTTT.

This chain connects TRBV5-1 to TRBJ1-2; 10 bases agree with TRBD1. V lost 5 bases and J lost 6; bases outside the gene matches: 7. Germline V CDR1 and CDR2: SGHRS, YFSETQ. CDR3 length: 14 amino acids. For the CDR3, the DNA is TGCGCCAGCAGGGGGACAGGGGTATTGAATGGCTACACCTTC. This encodes CASRGTGVLNGYTF.

The chain has TRBV19 and TRBJ2-5; D perhaps matches TRBD1 (5 bases). V lost 5 bases, J lost 4 bases, and 11 bases lay in between. In germline, CDR1 is LNHDA, CDR2 SQIVND (reference sequence). The CDR3 length is 13 residues. CDR3 DNA: TGTGCCAGTAGTCGCAGGGATGGAGAGACCCAGTACTTC. Translation gives CASSRRDGETQYF.

The chain carries TRBV18 and TRBJ2-7; possibly TRBD1 for D (5 bases). From germline, CDR1 is KGHSH and CDR2 LQKENI. The CDR3 extends over 13 amino acids. Between the trimmed V and J ends, which lost 5 bases and 4 bases, there was a span of 12 bases. CDR3 loop: CASSSTGSYEQYF. DNA for the CDR3: TGTGCCAGCTCATCCACAGGTTCTTACGAGCAGTACTTC.

This chain joins TRBV19 and TRBJ1-6, with D possibly matching TRBD1 (5 bases). CDR1 and CDR2 from the germline V gene are LNHDA and SQIVND (reference sequence). CDR3 length equals 13 residues. The germline V and J ends were trimmed by 7 bases and 12 bases, with 16 bases remaining between them. DNA for the CDR3: TGTGCCAGTACCGCCGGGGGACGAGGACCCCTCCACTTT. Translated, it gives CASTAGGRGPLHF. Full variable domain (rest looked up from reference TRBV19 and TRBJ1-6): DGGITQSPKYLFRKEGQNVTLSCEQNLNHDAMYWYRQDPGQGLRLIYYSQIVNDFQKGDIAEGYSVSREKKESFPLTVTSAQKNPTAFYLCASTAGGRGPLHFGNGTRLTVT.

The chain uses TRBV19 and TRBJ2-3; D may be TRBD1 (5 bases). This CDR3 has 14 residues. V lost 3 bases to trimming and J lost 2 bases, with 9 bases between them. Germline lookup yields CDR1 LNHDA and CDR2 SQIVND (reference sequence). The CDR3 DNA reads as TGTGCCAGTAGTATCCAGGGCCTCACAGATACGCAGTATTTT. Amino acids: CASSIQGLTDTQYF.

Written as DNA, the CDR3 is TGCGCCAGCAGCCTGACAGGGCCTAATTCACCCCTCCACTTT. Encoded protein: CASSLTGPNSPLHF. V and J are TRBV4-1 and TRBJ1-6; 7 bases line up with TRBD1. Germline CDR1 is MGHRA and CDR2 is YSYEKL. Trimming removed 4 bases from V and 6 bases from J; junction bases left unmatched: 3. This CDR3 spans 14 amino acids.

The rearrangement links TRBV29-1 to TRBJ2-7, with 10 positions matching TRBD2. This CDR3 is 14 amino acids long. Germline V gene lookup returns CDR1 SQVTM and CDR2 ANQGSEA. CDR3: CVASGSSSSYEQYF. The CDR3 DNA reads as TGCGTGGCTAGCGGGAGTTCCTCGTCCTACGAGCAGTACTTC.

This sequence joins TRBV19 and TRBJ1-1; D remains unclear. The CDR3 sequence is 12 residues long. The germline V gene encodes CDR1 LNHDA and CDR2 SQIVND (reference sequence). Trimming removed 8 bases at V and 2 bases at J, with 9 bases between. The CDR3 reads CASFYSNTEAFF. The CDR3 bases are TGTGCCAGTTTCTACAGCAACACTGAAGCTTTCTTT.

The J gene is TRBJ2-1, the V gene TRBV13; D possibly corresponds to TRBD1 (6 bases). Germline V gene sequence: CDR1 PRHDT, CDR2 FYEKMQ (reference sequence). CDR3 size: 15 residues. With 2 bases removed from V and 7 bases from J, the gap between germline ends came to 15 bases. Written as DNA, the CDR3 is TGTGCCAGCAGCTTATCATCCAGGGGCGATAATGAGCAGTTCTTC. Translating gives CASSLSSRGDNEQFF.